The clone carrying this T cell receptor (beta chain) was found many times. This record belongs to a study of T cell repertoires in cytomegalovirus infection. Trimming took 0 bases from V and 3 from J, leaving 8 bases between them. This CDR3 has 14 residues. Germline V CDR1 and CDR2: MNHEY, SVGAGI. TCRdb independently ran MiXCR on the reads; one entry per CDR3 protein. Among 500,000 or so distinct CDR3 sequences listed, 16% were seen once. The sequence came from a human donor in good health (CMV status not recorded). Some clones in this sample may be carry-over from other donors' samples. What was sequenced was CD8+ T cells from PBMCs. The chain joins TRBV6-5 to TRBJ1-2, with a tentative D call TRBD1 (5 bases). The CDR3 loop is CASSYSGGDYGYTF. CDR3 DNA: TGTGCCAGCAGTTACTCGGGGGGTGACTATGGCTACACCTTC.